The 14 T cell receptor beta chains given below trace back to one sample, sequenced in a study of shared clonotypes between healthy human individuals. TCRdb keeps only in-frame clones here, not all; method: immunoSEQ multiplex PCR. The sample consists of 2 million to 2.5 million clones, 85% to 95% of them appearing once. Sequences were obtained from naive CD4+ T cells from PBMCs. Subset defined: CD45RA+ positively selected. The receptors were sampled from a man aged 18 to 35 in good health. Some clones in this sample may be carry-over from other donors' samples.

This chain links TRBV11-2 with TRBJ2-1; D gene uncertain. Germline assignment: CDR1 SGHAT and CDR2 FQNNGV. Deletions cut 5 bases from V and 0 bases from J, with 11 bases between. There are 15 residues in the CDR3. CDR3 region: CASSGSVSSYNEQFF. The CDR3 nucleotides read TGTGCCAGCAGCGGCAGTGTTAGCTCCTACAATGAGCAGTTCTTC.

This clone has a handful of counts. The chain links TRBV2 to TRBJ2-6; weak D call: TRBD1 (6 bases). The CDR3 is made up of 14 amino acids. V was trimmed by 6 bases and J by 1 base, leaving 7 bases between them. The V gene's germline CDR1 is SNHLY and CDR2 FYNNEI. The CDR3 nucleotides are TGTGCCAGCAGCGGACAGTCTGGGGCCAACGTCCTGACTTTC. This translates into CASSGQSGANVLTF.

The chain is built from TRBV28 and TRBJ2-3, with 11 nucleotides matching TRBD2. Trimming at V came to 7 bases and at J to 6 bases, leaving 12 bases not matched to a gene. The CDR3 is made up of 16 amino acids. CDR1 and CDR2 (germline): MDHEN, SYDVKM. DNA for the CDR3: TGTGCCAGCACGGGTGCTAGCGGGAGGCAGAGGGATACGCAGTATTTT. This translates into CASTGASGRQRDTQYF. The variable domain in full, completed from reference TRBV28 and TRBJ2-3, reads DVKVTQSSRYLVKRTGEKVFLECVQDMDHENMFWYRQDPGLGLRLIYFSYDVKMKEKGDIPEGYSVSREKKERFSLILESASTNQTSMYLCASTGASGRQRDTQYFGPGTRLTVL.

Points on this clone: At the DNA level, this CDR3 is encoded by other sequences in the same sample as well. The gene calls are TRBV7-8 and TRBJ1-3, with TRBD1 matching over 7 bases. The CDR3 spans 15 residues. After removal of 5 bases from V and 0 bases from J, the junction contained 4 bases not matched to a gene. Germline CDR1 is SGHVS and CDR2 is FQNEAQ. In DNA, the CDR3 is TGTGCCAGCAGCCCGGGACAGAGCTCTGGAAACACCATATATTTT. It is translated as CASSPGQSSGNTIYF.

The CDR3 nucleotides read TGTGCCTGGAGTGTAAGGTCTGGGAGTGGGGTACCGGGCAATCAGCCCCAGCATTTT. Translated: CAWSVRSGSGVPGNQPQHF. The chain employs TRBV30 and TRBJ1-5; no clear D. The V and J ends lost 0 bases and 2 bases respectively, with 23 bases between them. This CDR3 has 19 amino acids. Germline values: CDR1 GTSNPN, CDR2 SVGIG (reference sequence).

DNA for the CDR3: TGTGCCAGCAGTTACTCCCCGGGATCTAGCGGGAGGGTGTTTTTT. Its translation: CASSYSPGSSGRVFF. This chain uses TRBV6-5 with TRBJ2-2; 12 bases agree with TRBD2. The CDR3 has 15 residues. The germline CDR1 and CDR2 sequences are MNHEY and SVGAGI. Germline trimming cut 0 bases from V and 15 bases from J; bases unmatched to any gene: 8.

This clone was observed a single time. The genes are TRBV30 and TRBJ2-5; D unclear. The CDR3 runs 14 residues. CDR1 and CDR2 (germline): GTSNPN, SVGIG (reference sequence). V was shortened by 4 bases and J by 1 base, with 13 bases between the two germline ends. Here the CDR3 reads CAWTGRGTQETQYF. The CDR3 nucleotides are TGTGCCTGGACTGGACGAGGCACCCAAGAGACCCAGTACTTC.

The V and J genes are TRBV28 and TRBJ1-2, with a weak D call TRBD1 (5 bases). V was shortened by 4 bases and J by 1 base, with 13 bases between the two germline ends. The V gene's germline CDR1 is MDHEN and CDR2 SYDVKM. The CDR3 has 15 amino acids. The CDR3 here is CASSWVGGLNYGYTF. The CDR3, as DNA: TGTGCCAGCAGTTGGGTCGGGGGTCTTAACTATGGCTACACCTTC.

The chain employs TRBV25-1 and TRBJ2-5, with TRBD2 matching over 8 bases. Per germline, CDR1 MGHDK and CDR2 SYGVNS. CDR3 length equals 14 residues. The V gene end was trimmed by 6 bases and the J gene end by 1 base; junction bases not matched to a gene: 4. Here the CDR3 reads CASSRGGSQETQYF. CDR3 in DNA: TGTGCCAGCAGCCGGGGGGGGAGCCAAGAGACCCAGTACTTC.

V gene TRBV7-8 combines with J gene TRBJ2-7; D ambiguous. This CDR3 region has 15 residues. The V gene lost 1 base and the J gene lost 2 bases, with 12 bases spanning the gap. Germline values: CDR1 SGHVS, CDR2 FQNEAQ. CDR3 DNA sequence: TGTGCCAGCAGCTTAGGACCTCGCGGACCCTACGAGCAGTACTTC. Its protein is CASSLGPRGPYEQYF.

V usage is TRBV28 and J usage is TRBJ2-3; TRBD2 matches 8 bases. Germline V gene lookup returns CDR1 MDHEN and CDR2 SYDVKM. The junction had 6 bases not matched to a gene; V was cut back by 10 bases and J by 3 bases. This CDR3 region has 13 residues. Written as DNA, the CDR3 is TGTGCCATCGAAGCGGGAGAAACAGATACGCAGTATTTT. Protein sequence: CAIEAGETDTQYF.

The chain recombines TRBV30 with TRBJ2-3; 9 bases match TRBD2. Losses at the gene ends were 5 bases for V and 2 bases for J; bases not matched to a gene: 5. The CDR3 runs 14 residues. Germline lookup yields CDR1 GTSNPN and CDR2 SVGIG (reference sequence). As DNA, the CDR3 is TGTGCCTGGCAAACTAGCGGGCTCACAGATACGCAGTATTTT. Translated: CAWQTSGLTDTQYF.

This chain links TRBV5-1 with TRBJ2-1, with TRBD1 matching over 9 bases. The CDR3 spans 17 residues. Per the germline V gene, CDR1 is SGHRS and CDR2 is YFSETQ. V was pared by 0 bases and J by 12 bases, with 16 bases of the junction left unmatched. The CDR3 loop reads CASSLAWTGQGPSGQFF. CDR3 bases: TGCGCCAGCAGCTTGGCCTGGACGGGACAGGGACCCAGCGGGCAGTTCTTC.

The rearrangement uses TRBV9 and TRBJ2-7; 7 nucleotides match TRBD2. This CDR3 region has 16 residues. With 0 bases clipped from V and 4 bases from J, the junction kept 10 bases outside the gene matches. Germline lookup yields CDR1 SGDLS and CDR2 YYNGEE. CDR3 loop: CASSVGLGLAEYEQYF. The CDR3 DNA is TGTGCCAGCAGCGTAGGGTTGGGGCTAGCGGAATACGAGCAGTACTTC.